This T cell receptor beta chain was captured by sequencing in a study of beta chain features in type 1 diabetes. Points from the study as a whole: Shorter templates might be favored by PCR, equally in patients and controls. VDJ junctions sequenced from type 1 diabetes patients showed fewer insertions and more deletions. Significant though moderate, a shortening of TCRB CDR3s appeared in all four CD4+ subsets of Type 1 diabetes patients.

This clone was counted only a few times. Its antigen is still unknown. Without exception, sorted populations had purity beyond 95%. Every isolated RNA sample was fully reverse transcribed, so sequencing captured expressed TCRB transcripts. Some 3.6 million reads per sample were averaged for naive, central memory and regulatory samples. This table comes from immunoSEQ multiplex PCR, and its TCRdb copy is limited to in-frame clones, with some not included. In the table there are hundreds of thousands of clones, roughly 12% of which are singletons. CDR3 length equals 15 residues. V lost 6 bases to trimming and J lost 2 bases; unmatched junction nucleotides: 7. The germline CDR1 and CDR2 sequences are MGHRA and YSYEKL.

The sequenced material came from naive CD4+ T cells from blood. The V call is TRBV4-1, the J call TRBJ2-3; 8 nucleotides agree with TRBD2. The TCR sequence derives from a young woman with type 1 diabetes. DNA for the CDR3: TGCGCCAGCAGAATCCGCGGGAGGCTCACAGATACGCAGTATTTT. Protein sequence: CASRIRGRLTDTQYF.